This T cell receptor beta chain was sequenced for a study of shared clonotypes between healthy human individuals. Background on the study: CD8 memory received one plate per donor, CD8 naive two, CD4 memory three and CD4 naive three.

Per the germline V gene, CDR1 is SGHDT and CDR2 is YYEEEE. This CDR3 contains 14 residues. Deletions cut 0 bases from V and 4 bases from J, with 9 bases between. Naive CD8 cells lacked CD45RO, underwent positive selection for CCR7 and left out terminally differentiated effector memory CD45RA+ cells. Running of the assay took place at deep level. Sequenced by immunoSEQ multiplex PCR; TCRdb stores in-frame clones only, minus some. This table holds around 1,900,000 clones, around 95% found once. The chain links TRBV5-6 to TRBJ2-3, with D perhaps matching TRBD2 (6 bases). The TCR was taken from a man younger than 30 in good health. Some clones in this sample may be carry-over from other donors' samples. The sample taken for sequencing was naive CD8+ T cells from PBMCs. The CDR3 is CASSLAGLADTQYF. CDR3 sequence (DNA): TGTGCCAGCAGCTTGGCGGGACTCGCAGATACGCAGTATTTT.